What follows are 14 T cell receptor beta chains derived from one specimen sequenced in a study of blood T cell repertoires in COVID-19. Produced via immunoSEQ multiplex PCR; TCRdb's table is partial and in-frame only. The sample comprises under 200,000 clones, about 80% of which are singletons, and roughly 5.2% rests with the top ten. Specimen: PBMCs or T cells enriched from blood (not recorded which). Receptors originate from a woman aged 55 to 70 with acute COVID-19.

The CDR3 loop is CASSYNRNQPQHF. CDR3 DNA: TGTGCCAGCAGTTATAACAGAAATCAGCCCCAGCATTTT. The chain uses TRBV27 and TRBJ1-5; D is unresolved. V dropped 4 bases and J dropped 4 bases, with 8 bases sitting between them. Germline values: CDR1 MNHEY, CDR2 SMNVEV (reference sequence). The CDR3 consists of 13 residues.

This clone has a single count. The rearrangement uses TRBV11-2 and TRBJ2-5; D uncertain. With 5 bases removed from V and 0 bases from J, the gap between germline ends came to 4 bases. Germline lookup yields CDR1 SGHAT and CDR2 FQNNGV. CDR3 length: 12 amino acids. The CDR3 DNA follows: TGTGCCAGCAGCCGGTACCAAGAGACCCAGTACTTC. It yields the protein CASSRYQETQYF.

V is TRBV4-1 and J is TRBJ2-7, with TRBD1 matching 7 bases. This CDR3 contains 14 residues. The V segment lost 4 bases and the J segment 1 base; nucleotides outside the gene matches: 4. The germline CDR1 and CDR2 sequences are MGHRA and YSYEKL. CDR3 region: CASSRDRTSYEQYF. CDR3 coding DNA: TGCGCCAGCAGCCGGGACAGAACATCCTACGAGCAGTACTTC.

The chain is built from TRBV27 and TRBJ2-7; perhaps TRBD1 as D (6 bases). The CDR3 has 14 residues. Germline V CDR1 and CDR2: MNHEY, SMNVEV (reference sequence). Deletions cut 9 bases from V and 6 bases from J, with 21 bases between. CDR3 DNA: TGTGCCAGTCAGGACAGTTTGAGCCAGGGCGAGCAGTACTTC. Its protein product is CASQDSLSQGEQYF.

CDR3 in DNA: TGTGCCAGCAGCCAAGCACGGTCGGCTAGCGGCACAGATACGCAGTATTTT. It encodes CASSQARSASGTDTQYF. The rearrangement joins TRBV3-1 (or the pseudogene TRBV3-2) to TRBJ2-3, with D possibly being TRBD2 (6 bases). The ends were cut back, 1 base at V and 1 base at J, with 15 bases in the middle. This CDR3 spans 17 amino acids. The germline CDR1 and CDR2 sequences are LGHDT and YNNKEL (reference sequence).

The CDR3 coding sequence is TGTGCCAGCAGCTTCCCCCACAGGGGAGTCACTGAAGCTTTCTTT. This sequence encodes CASSFPHRGVTEAFF. The V gene is TRBV11-2, the J gene TRBJ1-1; 7 nucleotides match TRBD1. J lost 4 bases, V lost 3 bases, and 8 bases had no gene match. Germline loops: CDR1 SGHAT, CDR2 FQNNGV. The CDR3 has 15 residues.

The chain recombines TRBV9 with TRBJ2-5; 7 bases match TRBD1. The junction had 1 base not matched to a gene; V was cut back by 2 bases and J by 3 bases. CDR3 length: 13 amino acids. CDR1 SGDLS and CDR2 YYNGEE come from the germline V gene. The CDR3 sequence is CASSVGQKETQYF. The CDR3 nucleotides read TGTGCCAGCAGCGTGGGACAGAAAGAGACCCAGTACTTC.

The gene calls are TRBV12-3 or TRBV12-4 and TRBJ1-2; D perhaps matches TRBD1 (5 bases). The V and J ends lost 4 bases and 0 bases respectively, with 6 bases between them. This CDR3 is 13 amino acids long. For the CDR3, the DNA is TGTGCCAGCAGTTCAGGGTCTAACTATGGCTACACCTTC. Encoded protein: CASSSGSNYGYTF.

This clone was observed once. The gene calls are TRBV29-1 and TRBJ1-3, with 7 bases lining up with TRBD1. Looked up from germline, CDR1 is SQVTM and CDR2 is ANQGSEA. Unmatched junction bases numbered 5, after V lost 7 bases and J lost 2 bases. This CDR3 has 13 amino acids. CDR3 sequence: CSGGTDTGNTIYF. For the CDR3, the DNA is TGCAGCGGGGGGACAGATACTGGAAACACCATATATTTT.

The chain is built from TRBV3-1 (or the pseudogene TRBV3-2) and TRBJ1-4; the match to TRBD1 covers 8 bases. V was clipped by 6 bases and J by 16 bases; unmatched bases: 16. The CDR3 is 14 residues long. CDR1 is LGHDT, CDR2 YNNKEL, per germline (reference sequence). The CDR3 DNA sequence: TGTGCCAGCAGAGAGACAGGGGCCTTCCTCCGGGAGTTTTTT. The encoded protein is CASRETGAFLREFF.

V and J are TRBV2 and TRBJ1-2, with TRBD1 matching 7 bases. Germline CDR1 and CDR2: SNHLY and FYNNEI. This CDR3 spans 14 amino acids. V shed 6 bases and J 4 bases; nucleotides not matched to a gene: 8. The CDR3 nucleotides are TGTGCCAGCAGGAACCAGGGGGTAAGCTATGGCTACACCTTC. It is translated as CASRNQGVSYGYTF.

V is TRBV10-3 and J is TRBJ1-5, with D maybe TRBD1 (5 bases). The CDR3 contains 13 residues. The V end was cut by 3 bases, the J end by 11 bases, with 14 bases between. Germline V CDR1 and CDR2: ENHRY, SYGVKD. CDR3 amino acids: CAISDLPGGAQHF. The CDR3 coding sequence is TGTGCCATCAGTGACCTACCTGGGGGGGCCCAGCATTTT.

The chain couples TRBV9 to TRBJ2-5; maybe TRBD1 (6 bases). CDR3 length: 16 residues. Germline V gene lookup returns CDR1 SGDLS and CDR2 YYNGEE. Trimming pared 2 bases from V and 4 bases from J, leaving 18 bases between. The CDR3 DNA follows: TGTGCCAGCAGCGTCTCGACAGGCCTAAACCCAGAGACCCAGTACTTC. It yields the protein CASSVSTGLNPETQYF.

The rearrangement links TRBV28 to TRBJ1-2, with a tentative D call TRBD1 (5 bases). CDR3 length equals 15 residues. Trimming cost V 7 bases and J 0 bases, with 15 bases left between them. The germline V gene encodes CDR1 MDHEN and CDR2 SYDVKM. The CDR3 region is CASTSGGEANYGYTF. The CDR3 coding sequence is TGTGCCAGCACTTCAGGAGGGGAGGCTAACTATGGCTACACCTTC.